The 18 T cell receptor beta chains reported below all come from one sample, sequenced in a study of OX40 agonist ivuxolimab in advanced cancers. Sequencing used immunoSEQ multiplex PCR; TCRdb keeps in-frame clones, though not all of them. Of some 140,000 clones listed, 90% are singletons. The sequences come from CD4+ or CD8+ T cells sorted from blood, collected in a trial of the OX40 agonist ivuxolimab. The source of these receptors is an adult with an advanced solid tumor such as melanoma, head and neck, liver or kidney cancer.

The chain recombines TRBV2 with TRBJ2-5, with D perhaps TRBD2 (6 bases). The CDR3 loop spans 15 amino acids. Germline V gene data show CDR1 as SNHLY and CDR2 as FYNNEI. V lost 6 bases and J 0 bases, leaving 14 bases between the germline ends. CDR3 in DNA: TGTGCCAGCAGCGGCGGGACCGAAGACCAAGAGACCCAGTACTTC. This codes for CASSGGTEDQETQYF.

In DNA form, the CDR3 reads TGTGCCAGCAGTTTCTCCCTAGCGGCCTACAATGAGCAGTTCTTC. Amino acid sequence: CASSFSLAAYNEQFF. This chain uses TRBV27 with TRBJ2-1; 7 nucleotides line up with TRBD2. This CDR3 has 15 residues. V lost 3 bases, J lost 2 bases, and 4 bases stayed unmatched. Per the germline V gene, CDR1 is MNHEY and CDR2 is SMNVEV (reference sequence).

This clone was observed a single time. V is TRBV5-1 and J is TRBJ1-6, with TRBD1 identical over 9 bases. J was trimmed by 10 bases and V by 0 bases; bases with no gene match: 5. Germline assignment: CDR1 SGHRS and CDR2 YFSETQ. This CDR3 region has 15 residues. CDR3: CASSLGRQGGSPLHF. The CDR3 coding sequence is TGCGCCAGCAGCTTGGGGCGACAGGGGGGCTCACCCCTCCACTTT.

This chain links TRBV28 with TRBJ1-5; possible D gene TRBD1, 5 bases. Trimming stripped 7 bases from V and 5 bases from J, with 18 bases between. Germline V lookup: CDR1 MDHEN, CDR2 SYDVKM. This CDR3 has 15 amino acids. The CDR3 reads CASKLSLGGDQPQHF. The CDR3 DNA is TGTGCCAGCAAGCTGTCTCTGGGAGGGGATCAGCCCCAGCATTTT.

The chain uses TRBV7-9 and TRBJ1-1, with D possibly matching TRBD1 (5 bases). Germline values: CDR1 SEHNR, CDR2 FQNEAQ (reference sequence). Trimming took 7 bases from V and 2 from J, leaving 20 bases between them. The CDR3 is 16 residues long. The CDR3 coding sequence is TGTGCCAGCACTCTCCGGGACGGGGATTTAAACACTGAAGCTTTCTTT. It specifies CASTLRDGDLNTEAFF.

The J gene is TRBJ2-3, the V gene TRBV4-1, with no clear D. The V end lost 0 bases, the J end lost 6 bases, and 19 bases lay between the germline ends. This CDR3 comprises 17 residues. CDR1 and CDR2 from the germline V gene are MGHRA and YSYEKL. In nucleotides, the CDR3 is TGCGCCAGCAGCCAAGACACAGAATCCACATACTCGGATACGCAGTATTTT. This codes for CASSQDTESTYSDTQYF.

The chain carries TRBV7-9 and TRBJ1-1; possibly TRBD1 for D (6 bases). V dropped 2 bases and J dropped 0 bases, with 13 bases sitting between them. Germline CDR1 SEHNR, CDR2 FQNEAQ (reference sequence). The CDR3 extends over 16 amino acids. CDR3 sequence reads: CASSLKGGQLNTEAFF. CDR3 nucleotides: TGTGCCAGCAGCTTAAAGGGGGGGCAGCTGAACACTGAAGCTTTCTTT.

This sequence joins TRBV7-9 and TRBJ2-1; TRBD1 agrees at 7 bases. The CDR3 is 15 residues long. Germline CDR1 SEHNR, CDR2 FQNEAQ (reference sequence). V gave up 0 bases and J gave up 7 bases; unmatched junction bases: 6. The CDR3 is CASSLAGGEANEQFF. The CDR3 region has the DNA TGTGCCAGCAGCTTAGCAGGGGGCGAAGCTAATGAGCAGTTCTTC.

The V gene is TRBV6-5, the J gene TRBJ2-5; possible D gene TRBD2, 7 bases. With the DNA end fitting TRBJ2-7 better, the J assignment may be wrong. The germline V gene encodes CDR1 MNHEY and CDR2 SVGAGI. The CDR3 sequence is 15 residues long. As DNA, the CDR3 is TGTGCCAGCACGATATTCAGGGGAGGGAACTACGAGCAGTACTTC. Its translation: CASTIFRGGNYEQYF.

The rearrangement uses TRBV25-1 and TRBJ1-4; D remains ambiguous. Germline V lookup: CDR1 MGHDK, CDR2 SYGVNS. This CDR3 spans 16 amino acids. V lost 0 bases to trimming and J lost 7 bases, with 15 bases between them. CDR3 region: CASSEYKVTQVEKLFF. The CDR3 DNA sequence: TGTGCCAGCAGTGAATATAAGGTCACCCAGGTTGAAAAACTGTTTTTT. The whole variable domain, remainder taken from reference TRBV25-1 and TRBJ1-4, is EADIYQTPRYLVIGTGKKITLECSQTMGHDKMYWYQQDPGMELHLIHYSYGVNSTEKGDLSSESTVSRIRTEHFPLTLESARPSHTSQYLCASSEYKVTQVEKLFFGSGTQLSVL.

The CDR3 coding sequence is TGTGCCAGCTCACCTTTCGATAATTTTTCACCGGGACTCTCCTCCGGCGACACTGAAGCTTTCTTT. Amino acid sequence: CASSPFDNFSPGLSSGDTEAFF. The chain recombines TRBV18 with TRBJ1-1; tentatively, D is TRBD1 (5 bases). The CDR3 extends over 22 amino acids. V was pared by 3 bases and J by 3 bases, with 35 bases between. Germline assignment: CDR1 KGHSH and CDR2 LQKENI.

This sequence joins TRBV7-9 and TRBJ1-2; unclear D gene. Germline loops: CDR1 SEHNR, CDR2 FQNEAQ (reference sequence). Trimming took 1 base from V and 0 from J, leaving 6 bases between them. The length of the CDR3 is 14 residues. The CDR3 loop is CASSLVRANYGYTF. The DNA of the CDR3 is TGTGCCAGCAGCTTAGTCCGAGCTAACTATGGCTACACCTTC.

This clone was found once. The CDR3 sequence is CASSAWTSGDYNEQFF. The CDR3 DNA reads TGTGCCAGCAGCGCCTGGACTAGCGGAGACTACAATGAGCAGTTCTTC. This sequence joins TRBV7-9 and TRBJ2-1; TRBD2 agrees at 10 bases. The CDR3 is made up of 16 amino acids. Germline assignment: CDR1 SEHNR and CDR2 FQNEAQ (reference sequence). The V gene end was trimmed by 5 bases and the J gene end by 3 bases; junction bases not matched to a gene: 7.

This chain links TRBV5-8 with TRBJ1-1, with D perhaps matching TRBD1 (5 bases). The CDR3 contains 15 residues. V shed 5 bases and J shed 4 bases, with 18 bases lying between them. Germline CDR1 reads SGHTS; CDR2 reads YDEGEE. Written as DNA, the CDR3 is TGTGCCAGCAGGAGATGGACGGGACGGAGCACTGAAGCTTTCTTT. Amino acids: CASRRWTGRSTEAFF.

The chain uses TRBV5-6 and TRBJ1-1; D perhaps matches TRBD1 (5 bases). CDR1 SGHDT and CDR2 YYEEEE come from the germline V gene. CDR3 size: 16 residues. Trimming cost V 1 base and J 1 base, with 14 bases left between them. CDR3 sequence (DNA): TGTGCCAGCAGCTTGAGGGGAGGGGCCCGGAACACTGAAGCTTTCTTT. Amino acids: CASSLRGGARNTEAFF.

This chain links TRBV27 with TRBJ2-1, with 12 bases lining up with TRBD2. V lost 7 bases to trimming and J lost 9 bases; unmatched junction nucleotides: 7. This CDR3 spans 14 amino acids. Germline V gene lookup returns CDR1 MNHEY and CDR2 SMNVEV (reference sequence). CDR3 nucleotides: TGTGCCAGCAATCCGGGACTAGCGGGCGCTGAGCAGTTCTTC. This codes for CASNPGLAGAEQFF.

J is TRBJ2-1 and V is TRBV18; tentative D call: TRBD2 (6 bases). Trimming pared 2 bases from V and 5 bases from J, leaving 13 bases between. The CDR3 extends over 15 amino acids. Looked up from germline, CDR1 is KGHSH and CDR2 is LQKENI. The DNA for the CDR3 is TGTGCCAGCTCACCAGCCGGGAGTTCCCACAATGAGCAGTTCTTC. This codes for CASSPAGSSHNEQFF.

J is TRBJ1-5 and V is TRBV7-2, with TRBD1 identical over 8 bases. This CDR3 contains 14 residues. Germline V gene sequence: CDR1 SGHTA, CDR2 FQGNSA. Trimming removed 1 base from V and 5 bases from J; junction bases left unmatched: 1. CDR3 sequence (DNA): TGTGCCAGCAGCTTAGGCAGGGGGCATCAGCCCCAGCATTTT. Encoded protein: CASSLGRGHQPQHF.